Given below is one T cell receptor (beta chain) in context. The sample comes from a study of shared clonotypes between healthy human individuals. Germline V gene sequence: CDR1 LNHDA, CDR2 SQIVND (reference sequence). V lost 7 bases to trimming and J lost 0 bases, with 9 bases between them. There are 13 residues in the CDR3. Using immunoSEQ multiplex PCR, the repertoire was profiled, and TCRdb retains in-frame clones only, with some absent. The sample lists roughly 2.5 million clones, about 92% occurring once. This chain connects TRBV19 to TRBJ1-1; D not certain. The sequencing sample was made of naive CD4+ T cells sorted from blood. Subset of the sample: CD45RA+ positively selected. This clonotype originated in a man younger than 30 in good health. The CDR3 here is CASTARLNTEAFF. CDR3 sequence (DNA): TGTGCCAGTACGGCTCGGTTGAACACTGAAGCTTTCTTT.